This is a list of T cell receptor beta chains from one sample in a study of shared T cell receptors in the human thymus. Some clones are missing from TCRdb's copy, which holds only in-frame ones; the method was immunoSEQ multiplex PCR. This sample has fewer than 700,000 clones, with roughly 90% found just once. This sample was shared with a second study, whose subject was human thymus T cells.

The specimen was thymocytes. These receptors were taken from a boy in the first two years of life with a congenital heart defect. CDR3s include the opening cysteine and the closing phenylalanine or tryptophan. D genes are given only for firm matches. The size field is filled for only some rows; it gives once, few, many or a size class.

d_gene,v_gene,abundance,j_gene,CDR3aa,CDR3nt
.,TRBV25-1,few,TRBJ1-3,CASGPGAGGGNTIYF,TGTGCCAGCGGCCCCGGGGCGGGAGGTGGAAACACCATATATTTT
.,TRBV18,.,TRBJ2-7,CASSPGDPSYEQYF,TGTGCCAGCTCACCAGGAGATCCCTCCTACGAGCAGTACTTC
.,TRBV27,.,TRBJ2-3,CASRNLRTSSTDTQYF,TGTGCCAGCAGGAACCTAAGGACTTCTAGCACAGATACGCAGTATTTT
.,TRBV6-6,.,TRBJ1-5,CASMGMSNQPQHF,TGTGCCAGCATGGGCATGAGCAATCAGCCCCAGCATTTT
.,TRBV11-2,.,TRBJ2-5,CASSPWDSQETQYF,TGTGCCAGCAGTCCCTGGGACTCACAAGAGACCCAGTACTTC
.,TRBV29-1,.,TRBJ1-1,CSVEGPKGHENTEAFF,TGCAGCGTTGAAGGGCCAAAGGGACACGAGAACACTGAAGCTTTCTTT
.,TRBV12-2,.,TRBJ1-5,CASRLGTGEGVYSNQPQHF,TGTGCAAGTCGCTTAGGGACAGGGGAAGGGGTGTATAGCAATCAGCCCCAGCATTTT
.,TRBV4-2,.,TRBJ2-1,CASSHLDSGYNEQFF,TGTGCCAGCAGCCACTTGGATAGCGGCTACAATGAGCAGTTCTTC
.,TRBV7-3,.,TRBJ2-3,CASSLASQSTDTQYF,TGTGCCAGCAGCTTAGCCTCTCAGAGCACAGATACGCAGTATTTT
TRBD1,TRBV10-3,.,TRBJ1-1,CAMADRGVTEAFF,TGTGCCATGGCAGACAGGGGGGTCACTGAAGCTTTCTTT
TRBD2,TRBV11-1,.,TRBJ2-1,CASSSGLAGVPVF,TGTGCCAGCAGCTCAGGACTAGCGGGAGTACCGGTCTTC
TRBD1,TRBV5-6,.,TRBJ1-3,CASSLGGPGGSVGNTIYF,TGTGCCAGCAGCTTGGGGGGACCAGGGGGTTCGGTTGGAAACACCATATATTTT
TRBD2,TRBV7-9,.,TRBJ2-1,CASSSGLAGGEQFF,TGTGCCAGCAGCTCCGGACTAGCGGGAGGTGAGCAGTTCTTC
TRBD1,TRBV9,.,TRBJ1-2,CASSEGPLDRAHYGYTF,TGTGCCAGCAGCGAGGGCCCCCTCGACAGGGCCCACTATGGCTACACCTTC
.,TRBV9,.,TRBJ2-7,CASSVGPGPFKQYF,TGTGCCAGCAGCGTAGGTCCGGGTCCTTTCAAGCAGTACTTC
TRBD1,TRBV29-1,.,TRBJ1-2,CSVVGTASNYGYTF,TGCAGCGTTGTGGGGACAGCCTCTAACTATGGCTACACCTTC
TRBD2,TRBV9,.,TRBJ2-1,CASSAGTSGSRYNEQFF,TGTGCCAGCAGCGCCGGGACTAGCGGGAGCAGGTACAATGAGCAGTTCTTC
TRBD2,TRBV4-1,.,TRBJ2-3,CASSQPYPREVPDTQYF,TGCGCCAGCAGCCAACCTTACCCCCGGGAGGTACCAGATACGCAGTATTTT